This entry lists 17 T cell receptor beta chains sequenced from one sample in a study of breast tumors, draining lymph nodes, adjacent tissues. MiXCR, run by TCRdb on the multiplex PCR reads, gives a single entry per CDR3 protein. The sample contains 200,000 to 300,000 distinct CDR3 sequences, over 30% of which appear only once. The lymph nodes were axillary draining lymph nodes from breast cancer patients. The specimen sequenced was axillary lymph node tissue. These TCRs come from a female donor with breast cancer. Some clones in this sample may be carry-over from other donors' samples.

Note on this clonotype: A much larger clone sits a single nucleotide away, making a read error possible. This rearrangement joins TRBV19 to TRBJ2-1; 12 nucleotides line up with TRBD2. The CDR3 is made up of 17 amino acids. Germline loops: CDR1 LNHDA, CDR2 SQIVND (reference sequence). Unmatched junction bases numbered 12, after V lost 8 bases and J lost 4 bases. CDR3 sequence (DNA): TGTGCCAGTGGCCTCGGCTGGGGGACTAGCGGGTACAATGAGCAGTTCTTC. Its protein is CASGLGWGTSGYNEQFF.

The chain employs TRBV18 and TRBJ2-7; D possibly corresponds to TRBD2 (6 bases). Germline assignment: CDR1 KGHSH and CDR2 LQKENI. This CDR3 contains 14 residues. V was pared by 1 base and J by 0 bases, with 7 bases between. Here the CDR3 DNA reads TGTGCCAGCTCACCACGGGACTCCTCCTACGAGCAGTACTTC. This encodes CASSPRDSSYEQYF.

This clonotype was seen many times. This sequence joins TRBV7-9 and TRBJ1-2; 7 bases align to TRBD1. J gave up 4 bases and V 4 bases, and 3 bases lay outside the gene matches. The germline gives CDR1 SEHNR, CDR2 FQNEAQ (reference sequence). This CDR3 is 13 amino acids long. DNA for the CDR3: TGTGCCAGCAGCTCCGGGACAGCCTATGGCTACACCTTC. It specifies CASSSGTAYGYTF.

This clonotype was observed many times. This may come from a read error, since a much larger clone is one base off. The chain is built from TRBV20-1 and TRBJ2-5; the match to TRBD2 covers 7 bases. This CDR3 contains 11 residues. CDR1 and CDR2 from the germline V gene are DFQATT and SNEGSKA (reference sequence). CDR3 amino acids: CSERDQETQSF. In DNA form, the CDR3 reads TGCAGCGAGCGGGACCAAGAGACCCAGTCCTTC.

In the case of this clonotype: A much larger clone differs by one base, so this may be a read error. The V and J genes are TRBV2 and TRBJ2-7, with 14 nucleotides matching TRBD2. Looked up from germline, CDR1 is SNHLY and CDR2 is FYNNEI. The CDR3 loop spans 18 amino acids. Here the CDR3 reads CASSYGGGGLAGGYEHYF. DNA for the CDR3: TGTGCCAGCAGTTACGGGGGAGGTGGACTAGCGGGAGGCTACGAGCACTACTTC.

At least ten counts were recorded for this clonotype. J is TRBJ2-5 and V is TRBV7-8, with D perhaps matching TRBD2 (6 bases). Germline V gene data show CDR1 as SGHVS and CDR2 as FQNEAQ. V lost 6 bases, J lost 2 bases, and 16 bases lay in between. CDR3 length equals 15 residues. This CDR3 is CASSRGIGIQETQYF. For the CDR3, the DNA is TGTGCCAGCAGTCGCGGGATAGGGATACAAGAGACCCAGTACTTC. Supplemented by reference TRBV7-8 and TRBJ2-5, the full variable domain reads GAGVSQSPRYKVAKRGQDVALRCDPISGHVSLFWYQQALGQGPEFLTYFQNEAQLDKSGLPSDRFFAERPEGSVSTLKIQRTQQEDSAVYLCASSRGIGIQETQYFGPGTRLLVL.

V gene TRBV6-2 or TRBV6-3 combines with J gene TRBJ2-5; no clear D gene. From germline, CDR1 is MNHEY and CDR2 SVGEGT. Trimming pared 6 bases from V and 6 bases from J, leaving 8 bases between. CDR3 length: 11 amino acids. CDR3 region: CASSPGQTQYF. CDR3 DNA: TGTGCCAGCAGCCCCGGGCAGACCCAGTACTTC.

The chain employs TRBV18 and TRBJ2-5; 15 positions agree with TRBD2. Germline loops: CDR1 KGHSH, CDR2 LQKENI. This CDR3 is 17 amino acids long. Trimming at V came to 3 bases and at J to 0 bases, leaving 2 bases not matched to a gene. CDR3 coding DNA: TGTGCCAGCTCACCGGGACTAGCGGGAGGTAACCAAGAGACCCAGTACTTC. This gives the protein CASSPGLAGGNQETQYF.

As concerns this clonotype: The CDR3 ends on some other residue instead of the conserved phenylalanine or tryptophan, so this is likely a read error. CDR3 nucleotides: TGTGCCAGCACCGGGACTAGCGGGGAATATGAGCAGTTCATT. Encoded protein: CASTGTSGEYEQFI. The rearrangement joins TRBV2 to TRBJ2-1, with 13 bases fitting TRBD2. Unmatched junction bases numbered 5, after V lost 7 bases and J lost 8 bases. Germline V gives CDR1 SNHLY, CDR2 FYNNEI. CDR3 length: 14 residues.

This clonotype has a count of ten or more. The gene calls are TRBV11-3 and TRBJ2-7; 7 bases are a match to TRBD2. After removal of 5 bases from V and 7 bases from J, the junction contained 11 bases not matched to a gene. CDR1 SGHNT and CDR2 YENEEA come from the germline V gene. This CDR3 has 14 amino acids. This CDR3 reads CASSPLASLGEQYF. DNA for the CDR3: TGTGCCAGCAGCCCACTAGCGTCCCTGGGGGAGCAGTACTTC.

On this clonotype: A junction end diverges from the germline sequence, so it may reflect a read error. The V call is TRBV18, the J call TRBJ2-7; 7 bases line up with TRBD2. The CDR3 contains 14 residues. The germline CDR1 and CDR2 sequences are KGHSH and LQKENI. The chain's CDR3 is CASSQGLFAYGQYF. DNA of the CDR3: TGTGCCAGCTCACAGGGACTATTCGCCTACGGGCAGTACTTC. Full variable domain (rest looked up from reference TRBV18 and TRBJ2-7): NAGVMQNPRHLVRRRGQEARLRCSPMKGHSHVYWYRQLPEEGLKFMVYLQKENIIDESGMPKERFSAEFPKEGPSILRIQQVVRGDSAAYFCASSQGLFAYGQYFGPGTRLTVT.

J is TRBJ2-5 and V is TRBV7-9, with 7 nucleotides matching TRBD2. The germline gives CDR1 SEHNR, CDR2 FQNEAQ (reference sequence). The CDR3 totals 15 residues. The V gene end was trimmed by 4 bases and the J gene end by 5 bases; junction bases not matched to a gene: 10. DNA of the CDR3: TGTGCCAGCAGCTCTCAGGGACTGGGGGGGGAGACCCAGTACTTC. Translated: CASSSQGLGGETQYF.

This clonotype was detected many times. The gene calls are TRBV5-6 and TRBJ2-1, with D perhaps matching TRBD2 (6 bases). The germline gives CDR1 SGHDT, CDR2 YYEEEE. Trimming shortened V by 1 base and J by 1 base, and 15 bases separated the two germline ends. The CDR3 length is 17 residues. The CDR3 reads CASSLTYGEDSYNEQFF. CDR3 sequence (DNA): TGTGCCAGCAGCTTGACCTATGGGGAGGATTCCTACAATGAGCAGTTCTTC.

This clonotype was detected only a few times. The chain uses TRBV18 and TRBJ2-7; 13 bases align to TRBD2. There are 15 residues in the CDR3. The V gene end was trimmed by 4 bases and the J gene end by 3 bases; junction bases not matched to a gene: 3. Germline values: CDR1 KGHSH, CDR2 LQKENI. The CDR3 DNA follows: TGTGCCAGCTCACTCGGGACTAGCGGGATCTACGAGCAGTACTTC. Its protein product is CASSLGTSGIYEQYF.

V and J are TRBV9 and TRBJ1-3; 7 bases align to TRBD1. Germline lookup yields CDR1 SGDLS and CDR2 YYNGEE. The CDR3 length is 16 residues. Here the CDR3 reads CASGRDSPSSGNTIYF. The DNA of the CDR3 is TGTGCTAGCGGAAGGGACAGTCCGTCCTCTGGAAACACCATATATTTT.

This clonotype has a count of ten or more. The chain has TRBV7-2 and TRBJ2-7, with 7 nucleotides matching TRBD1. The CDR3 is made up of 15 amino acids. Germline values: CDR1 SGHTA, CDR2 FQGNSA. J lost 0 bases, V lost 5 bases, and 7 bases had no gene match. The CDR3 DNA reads TGTGCCAGCAGCACCCGACAGGGTCCCTCCTACGAGCAGTACTTC. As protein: CASSTRQGPSYEQYF.

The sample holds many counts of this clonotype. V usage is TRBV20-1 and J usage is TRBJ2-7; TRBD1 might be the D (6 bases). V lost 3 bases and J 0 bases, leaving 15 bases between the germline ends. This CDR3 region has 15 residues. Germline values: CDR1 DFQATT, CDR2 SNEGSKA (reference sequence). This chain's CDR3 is CSASSRDTISYEQYF. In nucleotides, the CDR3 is TGCAGTGCTAGTAGCCGGGACACCATCTCCTACGAGCAGTACTTC.